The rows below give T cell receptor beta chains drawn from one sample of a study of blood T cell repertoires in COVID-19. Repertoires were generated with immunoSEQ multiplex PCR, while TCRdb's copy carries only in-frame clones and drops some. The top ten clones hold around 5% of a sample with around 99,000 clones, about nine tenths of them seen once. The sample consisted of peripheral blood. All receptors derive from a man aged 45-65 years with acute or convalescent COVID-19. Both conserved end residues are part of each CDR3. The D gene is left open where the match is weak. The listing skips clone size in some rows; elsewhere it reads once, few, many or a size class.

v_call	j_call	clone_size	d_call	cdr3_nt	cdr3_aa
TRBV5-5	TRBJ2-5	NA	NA	TGTGCCAGCAGCGGGAGCCCATTGGAGACCCAGTACTTC	CASSGSPLETQYF
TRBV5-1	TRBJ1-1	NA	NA	TGCGCCAGCAGCCCCCAGGTCGTTGTGGACACTGAAGCTTTCTTT	CASSPQVVVDTEAFF
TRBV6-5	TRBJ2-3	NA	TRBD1	TGTGCCAGCAGTTCGGACAGGGGGCAAGATACGCAGTATTTT	CASSSDRGQDTQYF
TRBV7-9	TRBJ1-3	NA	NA	TGTGCCAGCAGCTCCGGGGTTTCTGGAAACACCATATATTTT	CASSSGVSGNTIYF
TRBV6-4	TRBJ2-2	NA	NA	TGTGCCAGCAGTCCCATAGGGGCCTCAGGGGCGAACACCGGGGAGCTGTTTTTT	CASSPIGASGANTGELFF
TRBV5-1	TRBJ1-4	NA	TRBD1	TGCGCCAGCAGCTACACGACAGGGGTACAAGGCGGAAAACTGTTTTTT	CASSYTTGVQGGKLFF
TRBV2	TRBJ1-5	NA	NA	TGTGCCAGCAGTGAAGCGGTACGGGGTAATCAGCCCCAGCATTTT	CASSEAVRGNQPQHF
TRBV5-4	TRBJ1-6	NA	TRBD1	TGTGCCAGCAGCTTGGACGCAGGGGGCAATTCACCCCTCCACTTT	CASSLDAGGNSPLHF
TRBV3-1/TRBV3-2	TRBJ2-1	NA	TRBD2	TGTGCCAGCAGCCAAGGCGGGAGGCTCGGGAATGAGCAGTTCTTC	CASSQGGRLGNEQFF
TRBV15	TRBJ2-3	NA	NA	TGTGCCACAGAGAGGGCAGATACGCAGTATTTT	CATERADTQYF
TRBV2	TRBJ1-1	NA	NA	TGTGCCAGCCAACCCTCACAGGGGAACACTGAAGCTTTCTTT	CASQPSQGNTEAFF
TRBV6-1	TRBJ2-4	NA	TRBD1	TGTGCCAGCAGTGAAGGGGCAGGACAGGGGGGAGCCAAAAACATTCAGTACTTC	CASSEGAGQGGAKNIQYF
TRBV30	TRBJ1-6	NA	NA	TGTGCCTGCCTTCCGCGGGGTTCACCCCTCCACTTT	CACLPRGSPLHF
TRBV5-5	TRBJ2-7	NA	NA	NA	CASSFGPGSYEQYF
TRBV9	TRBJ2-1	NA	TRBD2	TGTGCCAGCAGCGTAGCCCGACTAGCGCAGTCCAATGAGCAGTTCTTC	CASSVARLAQSNEQFF
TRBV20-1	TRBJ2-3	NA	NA	TGCAGTGCAAGTGACCTGACTGCGCAGTATTTT	CSASDLTAQYF
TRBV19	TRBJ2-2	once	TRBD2	TGTGCCAGTACCAGACTAGCGGGAGGGATAATTAGGAACACCGGGGAGCTGTTTTTT	CASTRLAGGIIRNTGELFF
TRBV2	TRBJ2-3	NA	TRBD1	TGTGCCAGCAGTGAGAACAGGGGGTGGGATACGCAGTATTTT	CASSENRGWDTQYF
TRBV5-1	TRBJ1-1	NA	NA	TGCGCCAGCAGCTTGGACGGTGAAGCTTTCTTT	CASSLDGEAFF
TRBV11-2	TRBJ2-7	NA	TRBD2	TGTGCCAGCAGCCCGGGACTAGCAGGGGGCGAGCAGTACTTC	CASSPGLAGGEQYF
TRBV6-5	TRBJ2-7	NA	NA	TGTGCCAGCAGGCTATTTGGGGGCCACGAGCAGTACTTC	CASRLFGGHEQYF
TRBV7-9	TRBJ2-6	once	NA	TGTGCCAGCAGTGGAGGGGGCCCCTCTGGGGCCAACGTCCTGACTTTC	CASSGGGPSGANVLTF
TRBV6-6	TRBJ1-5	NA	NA	TGTGCCAGCAGTCCAGCGCTCGGGTCTACCAATCAGCCCCAGCATTTT	CASSPALGSTNQPQHF
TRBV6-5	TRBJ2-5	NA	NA	TGTGCCAGCAGTTACGGTCCCTCGGGGGAGACCCAGTACTTC	CASSYGPSGETQYF
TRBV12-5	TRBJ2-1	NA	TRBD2	TGTGCTAGTGGTTTGAGGGCTAGCGGGAGCTCCTACAATGAGCAGTTCTTC	CASGLRASGSSYNEQFF
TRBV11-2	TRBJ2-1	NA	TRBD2	TGTGCCAGCAGCTATCGACTAGCGGGACGCGGGGAGTATGAGCAGTTCTTC	CASSYRLAGRGEYEQFF
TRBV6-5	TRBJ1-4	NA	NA	TGTGCCAGCAGTCGAGAAATAGCAACTAATGAAAAACTGTTTTTT	CASSREIATNEKLFF
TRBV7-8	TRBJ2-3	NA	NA	TGTGCCAGCAGCTTAGACGGGCCCGGGGTTTTTACGCAGTATTTT	CASSLDGPGVFTQYF